The present TCR beta chain was sequenced within a study of a mutant IDH1 vaccine in newly diagnosed glioma. General study points: Pseudoprogression showed no apparent link to changes in top peripheral T cell clonotypes.

Using immunoSEQ multiplex PCR, the repertoire was profiled, and TCRdb retains in-frame clones only, with some absent. The table lists about 82,000 clones, 75% to 85% of them singletons. Germline CDR1 is MDHEN and CDR2 is SYDVKM. J gave up 3 bases and V 7 bases, and 8 bases lay outside the gene matches. This CDR3 contains 15 residues. Points on this clone: What it binds is not known.

The time point is: week 23, last vaccination. Each vaccine dose was 300 ug of mutant IDH1 20-mer peptide, with topical imiquimod. This chain connects TRBV28 to TRBJ1-1; 10 nucleotides line up with TRBD1. The sample consisted of PBMCs, taken from a glioma patient whose treatment included an IDH1 peptide vaccine. The source of this sequence is a man aged 25 to 45 with glioma. Some clones in this sample may be carry-over from other donors' samples. For the CDR3, the DNA is TGTGCCAGCATCTTGGCCGGGACAGGGGACACTGAAGCTTTCTTT. Its protein is CASILAGTGDTEAFF.